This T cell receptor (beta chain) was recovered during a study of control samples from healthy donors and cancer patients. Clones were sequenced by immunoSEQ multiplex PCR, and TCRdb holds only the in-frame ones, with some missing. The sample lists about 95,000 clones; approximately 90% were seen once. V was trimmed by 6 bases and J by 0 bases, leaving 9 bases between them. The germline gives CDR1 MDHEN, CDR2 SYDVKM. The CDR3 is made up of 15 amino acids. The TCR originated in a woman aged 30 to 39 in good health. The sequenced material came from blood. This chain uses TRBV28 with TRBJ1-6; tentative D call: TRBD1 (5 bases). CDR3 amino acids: CASRKGISYNSPLHF. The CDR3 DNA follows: TGTGCCAGCAGAAAGGGGATCTCCTATAATTCACCCCTCCACTTT.